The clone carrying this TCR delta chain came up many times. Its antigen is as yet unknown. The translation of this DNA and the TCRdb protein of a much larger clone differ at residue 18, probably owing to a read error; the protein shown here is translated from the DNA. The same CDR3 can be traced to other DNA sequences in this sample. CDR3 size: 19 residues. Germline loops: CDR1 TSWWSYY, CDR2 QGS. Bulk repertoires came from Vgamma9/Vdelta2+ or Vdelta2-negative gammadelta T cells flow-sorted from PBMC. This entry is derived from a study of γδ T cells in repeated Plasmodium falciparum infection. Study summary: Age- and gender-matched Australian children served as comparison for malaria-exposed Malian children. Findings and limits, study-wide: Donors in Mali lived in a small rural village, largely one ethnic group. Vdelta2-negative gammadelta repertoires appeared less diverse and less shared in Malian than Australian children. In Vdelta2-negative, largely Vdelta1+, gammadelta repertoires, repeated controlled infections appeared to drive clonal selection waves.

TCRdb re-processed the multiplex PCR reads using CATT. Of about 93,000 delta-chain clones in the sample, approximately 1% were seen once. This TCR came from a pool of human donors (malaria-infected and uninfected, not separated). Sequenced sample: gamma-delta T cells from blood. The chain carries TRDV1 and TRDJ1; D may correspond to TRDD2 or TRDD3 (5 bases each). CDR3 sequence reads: CALGLYGKWRWAYTDKLTF. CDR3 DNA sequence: TGTGCTCTTGGGCTATACGGTAAATGGCGTTGGGCCTACACCGATAAACTCACCTTT.